Listed below are T cell receptor beta chains from one sample, sequenced in a study of cytomegalovirus exposure and HLA in healthy donors. Clones were sequenced by immunoSEQ multiplex PCR, and TCRdb holds only the in-frame ones, with some missing. The table shows about 44,000 clones, with roughly 93% occurring only once. Input material: PBMCs. The source is a woman aged 18-35 years in good health and CMV-seronegative. Each CDR3 is given with its conserved first and last residue. Fields, in order: J gene, CDR3 length, V gene, CDR3 protein.

TRBJ1-3,16,TRBV7-9,CASSLLDRGFGNTIYF
TRBJ1-4,17,TRBV23-1,CASSPIQNRVANEKLFF
TRBJ2-2,16,TRBV19,CASSILAGDYTGELFF
TRBJ1-2,15,TRBV27,CASSLRGREGYGYTF
TRBJ2-5,13,TRBV15,CATSSSGWETQYF
TRBJ2-1,16,TRBV18,CASSPQLAASYNEQFF
TRBJ2-2,16,TRBV7-7,CASSPRLAGGPGELFF
TRBJ1-1,14,TRBV7-3,CASSLLGQGTEAFF
TRBJ2-3,12,TRBV27,CASSRSGDTQYF
TRBJ2-5,17,TRBV18,CASSPQHILGLQETQYF
TRBJ2-3,15,TRBV19,CASSIDRGGTDTQYF
TRBJ1-1,14,TRBV5-1,CASSLRGFDTEAFF
TRBJ1-1,13,TRBV6-4,CASSKTRNTEAFF
TRBJ2-3,15,TRBV5-1,CASSLETDSTDTQYF
TRBJ2-3,14,TRBV6-5,CASRSDKSTDTQYF
TRBJ1-1,16,TRBV28,CASSHRTSMGNTEAFF
TRBJ1-5,14,TRBV19,CASSPRYSNQPQHF
TRBJ2-3,17,TRBV4-2,CASSQDLAGGDTDTQYF
TRBJ2-7,13,TRBV5-4,CASSWDRDYEQYF
TRBJ2-7,11,TRBV28,CASSSEREQYF
TRBJ1-4,14,TRBV7-9,CASSPRDSPEKLFF
TRBJ2-1,14,TRBV5-1,CASSLAGSYNEQFF
TRBJ1-2,15,TRBV23-1,CASRRDDRVDYGYTF
TRBJ1-2,8,TRBV19,CASNRGSF
TRBJ1-5,14,TRBV28,CASSAGTENQPQHF
TRBJ1-2,14,TRBV14,CASSQDWGGNGYTF
TRBJ2-7,14,TRBV5-1,CASSFSQGFAEQYF
TRBJ2-1,15,TRBV19,CASTLGTGVGNEQFF
TRBJ2-3,14,TRBV27,CASSRQGRTDTQYF
TRBJ1-5,16,TRBV5-8,CASSPLQGTSNQPQHF
TRBJ2-5,13,TRBV18,CASSLTSQETQYF
TRBJ2-5,14,TRBV5-1,CASTSSTSQETQYF
TRBJ2-2,12,TRBV5-4,CASRQGPGELFF
TRBJ2-1,15,TRBV5-1,CASSLEGFSGNEQFF
TRBJ2-5,12,TRBV19,CASMGLAETQYF
TRBJ1-1,12,TRBV19,CASSSGDREAFF
TRBJ2-7,16,TRBV11-2,CASSSILRQGTYEQYF
TRBJ2-3,16,TRBV7-6,CASSSRTGASTDTQYF
TRBJ2-1,15,TRBV6-4,CASRTSGGLYNEQFF
TRBJ1-3,16,TRBV10-3,CAISESIAGGGNTIYF
TRBJ2-5,16,TRBV6-5,CASSYTEGTASGTQYF
TRBJ2-1,14,TRBV15,CATSRKRVDNEQFF